The T cell receptor (beta chain) under discussion was sequenced for a study of blood T cell repertoires in COVID-19. Clones were sequenced by immunoSEQ multiplex PCR, and TCRdb holds only the in-frame ones, with some missing. The sample consists of about 100,000 clones, around four fifths of them appearing once. The CDR3 sequence is 14 residues long. Germline trimming cut 5 bases from V and 5 bases from J; bases unmatched to any gene: 3. The germline CDR1 and CDR2 sequences are SNHLY and FYNNEI. J is TRBJ1-6 and V is TRBV2, with TRBD1 identical over 7 bases. This sequence was found in a man between 50 and 59 years old with active or convalescent COVID-19. What was sequenced was peripheral blood. CDR3 bases: TGTGCCAGCAGTATAACAGGGGATAATTCACCCCTCCACTTT. This gives the protein CASSITGDNSPLHF.